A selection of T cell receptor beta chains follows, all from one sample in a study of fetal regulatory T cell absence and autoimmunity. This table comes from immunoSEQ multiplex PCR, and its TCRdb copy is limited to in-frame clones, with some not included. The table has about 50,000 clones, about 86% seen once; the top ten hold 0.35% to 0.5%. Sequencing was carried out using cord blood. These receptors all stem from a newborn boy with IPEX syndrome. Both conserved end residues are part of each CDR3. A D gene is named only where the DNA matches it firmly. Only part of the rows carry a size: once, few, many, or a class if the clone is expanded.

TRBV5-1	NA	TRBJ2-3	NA	TGCGCCAGCAGCGGGGGGAGAGGCACAGATACGCAGTATTTT	CASSGGRGTDTQYF
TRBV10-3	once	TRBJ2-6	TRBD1	TGTGCCATCAGTGGGACAGGGGCTGGGGCCAACGTCCTGACTTTC	CAISGTGAGANVLTF
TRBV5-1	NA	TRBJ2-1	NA	TGCGCCAGCAGCCGACAGTACAATGAGCAGTTCTTC	CASSRQYNEQFF
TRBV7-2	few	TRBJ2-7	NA	TGTGCCAGCAGCTTAGTCGGGGACCCCTCCTACGAGCAGTACTTC	CASSLVGDPSYEQYF
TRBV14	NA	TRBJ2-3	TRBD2	TGTGCCAGCAGCCAGGGACTAGCGGGAGGAGATACGCAGTATTTT	CASSQGLAGGDTQYF
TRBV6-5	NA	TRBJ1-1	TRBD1	TGTGCCAGCAGTGAGGACAGGGGGAGGCAAGCTTTCTTT	CASSEDRGRQAFF
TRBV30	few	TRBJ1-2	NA	TGTGCCTGGAGCCCCCAGTATGGCTACACCTTC	CAWSPQYGYTF
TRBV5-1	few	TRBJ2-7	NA	TGCGCCAGCAGCTTCGGGTACCCGAGCTCCTACGAGCAGTACTTC	CASSFGYPSSYEQYF
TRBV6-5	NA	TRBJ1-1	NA	TGTGCCAGCAGCTCCCCAGGGGTGAACGCTGAAGCTTTCTTT	CASSSPGVNAEAFF
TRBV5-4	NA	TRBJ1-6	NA	TGTGCCAGCAGCTTGGGGTATAATTCACCCCTCCACTTT	CASSLGYNSPLHF
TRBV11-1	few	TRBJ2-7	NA	TGTGCCAGCAGCCAGGGCCTTGGGCAGTACTTC	CASSQGLGQYF
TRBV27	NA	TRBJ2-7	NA	TGTGCCAGCAGTCCATCACAGGTGTACGAGCAGTACTTC	CASSPSQVYEQYF
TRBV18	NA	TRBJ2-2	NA	TGTGCCAGCTCACCACGTAGTAAAATGGACACCGGGGAGCTGTTTTTT	CASSPRSKMDTGELFF
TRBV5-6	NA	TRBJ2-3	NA	TGTGCCAGCAGCTTTACTATTAGCACAGATACGCAGTATTTT	CASSFTISTDTQYF
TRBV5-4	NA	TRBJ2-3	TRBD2	TGTGCCAGCAGCCCGGGACTAGCGGGGGATACGCAGTATTTT	CASSPGLAGDTQYF
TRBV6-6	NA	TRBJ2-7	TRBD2	TGTGCCAGCAGAGGGAGGGAAGCATACGAGCAGTACTTC	CASRGREAYEQYF
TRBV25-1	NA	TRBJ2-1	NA	TGTGCCAGCATAGGAGGGAATGAGCAGTTCTTC	CASIGGNEQFF
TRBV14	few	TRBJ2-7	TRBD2	TGTGCCACCCGTAGCGGGGCGTCCTACGAGCAGTACTTC	CATRSGASYEQYF
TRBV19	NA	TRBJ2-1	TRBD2	TGTGCCAGTAGTCCCTATAGCGGGAGCAATGAGCAGTTCTTC	CASSPYSGSNEQFF
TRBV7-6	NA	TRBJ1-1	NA	TGTGCCAGCAGCTTAGGAGGGGGGGAAGCTTTCTTT	CASSLGGGEAFF
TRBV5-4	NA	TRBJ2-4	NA	TGTGCCAGCAGCCTCGACCAGAGTCGGGAAAACATTCAGTACTTC	CASSLDQSRENIQYF
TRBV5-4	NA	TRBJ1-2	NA	TGTGCCAGCAGCTTGCGACCGATCTATGGCTACACCTTC	CASSLRPIYGYTF
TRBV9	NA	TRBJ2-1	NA	TGTGCCAGCACCTCCATGCCGACAGGAGAGCAGTTCTTC	CASTSMPTGEQFF
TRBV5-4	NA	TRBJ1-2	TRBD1	TGTGCCAGCTTAGGTGATCAGGGGGCTCTTGAGGGCTACACCTTC	CASLGDQGALEGYTF
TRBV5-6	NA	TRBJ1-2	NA	TGTGCCAGCAGCTTACAGGGATCGAACTATGGCTACACCTTC	CASSLQGSNYGYTF
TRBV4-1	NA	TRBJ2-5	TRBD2	TGCGCCAGCAGCCATTCTAGCGGGAGAGGGAGAGAGACCCAGTACTTC	CASSHSSGRGRETQYF
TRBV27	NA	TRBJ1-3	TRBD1	TGTGCCAGCAGAGGGACAGGGAACGGAAACACCATATATTTT	CASRGTGNGNTIYF
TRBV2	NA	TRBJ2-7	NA	TGTGCCAGCAGTGGCGGCTACGAGCAGTACTTC	CASSGGYEQYF
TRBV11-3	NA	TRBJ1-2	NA	TGTGCCAGCAGCTTAGATCCAACTGAGGGCTACACCTTC	CASSLDPTEGYTF
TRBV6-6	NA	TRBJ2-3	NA	TGTGCCAGCAGTTATAGTCCTAGCCGTAATACGCAGTATTTT	CASSYSPSRNTQYF
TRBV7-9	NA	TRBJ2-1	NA	TGTGCCAGCCGGGGAAGGGGGGGTGAGCAGTTCTTC	CASRGRGGEQFF
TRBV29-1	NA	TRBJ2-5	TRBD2	TGCAGCGGGGGACTAGCGGGTTTCCAAGAGACCCAGTACTTC	CSGGLAGFQETQYF
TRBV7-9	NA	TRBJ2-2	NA	TGTGCCAGCGGGGCGGGGACCGGGGAGCTGTTTTTT	CASGAGTGELFF
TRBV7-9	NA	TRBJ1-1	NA	TGTGCCAGCAGCTTAGACACCAACACTGAAGCTTTCTTT	CASSLDTNTEAFF
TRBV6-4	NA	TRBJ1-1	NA	TGTGCCAGCAGTGACTCGACAAAGAGAGCTTTCTTT	CASSDSTKRAFF
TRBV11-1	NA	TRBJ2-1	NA	TGTGCCAGCAGCTTAAGGGGCTCCTACAATGAGCAGTTCTTC	CASSLRGSYNEQFF
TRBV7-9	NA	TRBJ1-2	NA	TGTGCCAGCAGCTTAGGATACGGAAGCTATGGCTACACCTTC	CASSLGYGSYGYTF
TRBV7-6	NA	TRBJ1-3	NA	TGTGCCAGCAGCTTAGGGGGGGGGCTCTCTGGAAACACCATATATTTT	CASSLGGGLSGNTIYF
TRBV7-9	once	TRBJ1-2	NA	TGTGCCAGCAGCTTAGGAGGAGGGAACTATGGCTACACCTTC	CASSLGGGNYGYTF
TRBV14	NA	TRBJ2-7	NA	TGTGCCAGCAGCCAAGGGACCTACGAGCAGTACTTC	CASSQGTYEQYF
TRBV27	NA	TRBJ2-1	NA	TGTGCCAGCAGTTTACAAACCTACAATGAGCAGTTCTTC	CASSLQTYNEQFF
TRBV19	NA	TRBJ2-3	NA	TGTGCCAGTAGTACAACAGATACGCAGTATTTT	CASSTTDTQYF
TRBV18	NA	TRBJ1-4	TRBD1	TGTGCCAGCTCACCCGGGACAGGGGCTAATGAAAAACTGTTTTTT	CASSPGTGANEKLFF
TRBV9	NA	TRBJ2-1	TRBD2	TGTGCCAGCAGCACGAGCGGGACCTCCTACAATGAGCAGTTCTTC	CASSTSGTSYNEQFF
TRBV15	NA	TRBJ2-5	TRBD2	TGTGCCACCAGCTCCCGGCAGGCTAGCGGGGGAGGAGAGACCCAGTACTTC	CATSSRQASGGGETQYF
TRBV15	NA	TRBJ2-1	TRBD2	TGTGCCACCAGCGGATACTTAGCGGGAGGTGGAAACAATGAGCAGTTCTTC	CATSGYLAGGGNNEQFF
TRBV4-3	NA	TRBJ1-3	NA	TGCGCCAGCAGCCAAGTCCCAGCGCCTGGAAACACCATATATTTT	CASSQVPAPGNTIYF
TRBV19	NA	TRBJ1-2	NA	TGTGCCAGTAGTATAGATCGCGGGAATGGGTATGGCTACACCTTC	CASSIDRGNGYGYTF
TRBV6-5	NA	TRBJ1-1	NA	TGTGCCAGCAGTGTCCCCGGAACTGAAGCTTTCTTT	CASSVPGTEAFF
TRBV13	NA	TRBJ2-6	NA	TGTGCCAGCAGCTCTACGTACTCTGGGGCCAACGTCCTGACTTTC	CASSSTYSGANVLTF
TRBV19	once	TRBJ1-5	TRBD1	TGTGCCAGTAGTATAGTTGCCAGGGGGAAAGATAGGAATCAGCCCCAGCATTTT	CASSIVARGKDRNQPQHF